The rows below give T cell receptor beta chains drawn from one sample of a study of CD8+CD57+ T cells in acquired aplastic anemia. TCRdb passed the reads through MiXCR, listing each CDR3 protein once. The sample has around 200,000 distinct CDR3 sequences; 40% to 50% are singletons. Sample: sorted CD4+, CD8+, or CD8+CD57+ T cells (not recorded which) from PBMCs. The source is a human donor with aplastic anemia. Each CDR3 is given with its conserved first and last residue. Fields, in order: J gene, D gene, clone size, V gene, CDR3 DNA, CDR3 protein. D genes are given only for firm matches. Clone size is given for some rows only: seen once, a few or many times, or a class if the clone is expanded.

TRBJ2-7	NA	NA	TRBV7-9	TGTGCCAGCAGCCCAGACTTGAGCGAGCAGTACTTC	CASSPDLSEQYF
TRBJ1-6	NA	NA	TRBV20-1	TGCAGTGCTAACCCCTCGACAGTTAATTCACCCCTCCACTTT	CSANPSTVNSPLHF
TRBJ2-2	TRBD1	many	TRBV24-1	TGTGCCACCAGTGTTTCGGACAGGGTGGGCCCCGGGGAGCTGTTTTTT	CATSVSDRVGPGELFF
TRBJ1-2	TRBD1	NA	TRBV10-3	TGTGCCATCAGTACCAGGACAGGGGGAAATGATGGCTACACCTTC	CAISTRTGGNDGYTF
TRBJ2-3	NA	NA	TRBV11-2	TGTGCCAGCAGCTTAGAGTGGGGGGGGCAGGATACGCAGTATTTT	CASSLEWGGQDTQYF
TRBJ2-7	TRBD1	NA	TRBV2	TGTGCCAGCAAGACGGACAGGGGTCAGAGGGACGAGCAGTACTTC	CASKTDRGQRDEQYF
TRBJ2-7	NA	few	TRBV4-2	TGTGCCAGCAGCTTGGACCCCTACGAGCAGTACTTC	CASSLDPYEQYF
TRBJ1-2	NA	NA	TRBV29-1	TGCAGCGCCGCTTCCCTCCGATCCTTTTACACCTTC	CSAASLRSFYTF
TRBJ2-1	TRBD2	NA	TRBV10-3	TGTGCCACCCGACCGACTAGCGGATTCAATGAGCAGTTCTTC	CATRPTSGFNEQFF
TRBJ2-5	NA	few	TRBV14	TGTGCCAGCAGCCAGCTGAGAGAGACCCAGTACTTC	CASSQLRETQYF